This is a list of T cell receptor beta chains from one sample in a study of early T cells in non-severe SARS-CoV-2 infection. TCRdb analysed the 5' RACE reads with MiXCR anew, one entry per CDR3 protein. The sample lists 40,000 to 60,000 distinct CDR3 sequences, about 7.4% seen once, with 5% to 6.5% in the top ten. What was sequenced was whole blood. These receptors all stem from an adult who was a healthcare worker with PCR-confirmed SARS-CoV-2 infection or an uninfected control (not recorded which). The CDR3 runs from the conserved cysteine through the conserved F or W. The D gene is left open where the match is weak. Size is stated for part of the rows, as once, few or many counts, or as a class when the clone is expanded.

d_gene	v_gene	abundance	j_gene	CDR3aa	CDR3nt
-	TRBV20-1	many	TRBJ2-1	CSARAQIRGRGVDEQFF	TGCAGTGCTAGAGCCCAAATCAGGGGTCGGGGGGTTGATGAGCAGTTCTTC
-	TRBV6-1	many	TRBJ2-1	CASSEARGGNEQFF	TGTGCCAGCAGTGAAGCAAGAGGGGGGAATGAGCAGTTCTTC
TRBD1	TRBV20-1	few	TRBJ2-2	CSARDQTGWNTGELFF	TGCAGTGCTAGAGATCAGACAGGGTGGAACACCGGGGAGCTGTTTTTT
-	TRBV9	many	TRBJ2-1	CASSVSGFSYNEQFF	TGTGCCAGCAGCGTAAGCGGGTTCTCCTACAATGAGCAGTTCTTC
TRBD1	TRBV30	-	TRBJ1-5	CAWSLTGGSNQPQHF	TGTGCCTGGAGTCTCACAGGGGGAAGCAATCAGCCCCAGCATTTT
-	TRBV29-1	few	TRBJ1-1	CSAGKQGWGGSGTEAFF	TGCAGCGCCGGGAAACAGGGTTGGGGGGGCAGTGGGACTGAAGCTTTCTTT
-	TRBV3-1	many	TRBJ1-5	CASSSGHSTNQPQHF	TGTGCCAGCAGCTCAGGCCACAGCACTAATCAGCCCCAGCATTTT
-	TRBV7-9	many	TRBJ2-7	CASSSPLSLEQYF	TGTGCCAGCAGCTCACCTCTAAGCTTGGAGCAGTACTTC
-	TRBV6-5	many	TRBJ1-5	CASRHYPQGNQPQHF	TGTGCCAGCAGGCACTACCCTCAGGGCAATCAGCCCCAGCATTTT
TRBD1	TRBV5-4	-	TRBJ1-4	CASSSGTGGAATNEKLFF	TGTGCCAGCAGCTCCGGGACAGGGGGCGCAGCAACTAATGAAAAACTGTTTTTT
TRBD1	TRBV24-1	-	TRBJ2-3	CAIQDRTPTDTQYF	TGTGCCATCCAGGACAGGACGCCCACAGATACGCAGTATTTT
TRBD2	TRBV3-1	-	TRBJ2-7	CASRRGAGDSYEQYF	TGTGCCAGCAGACGGGGAGCGGGGGATTCCTACGAGCAGTACTTC
-	TRBV18	-	TRBJ2-2	CTSSPSAGPGELFF	TGTACCAGCTCACCATCGGCAGGGCCCGGGGAGCTGTTTTTT
-	TRBV11-2	few	TRBJ1-5	CASSLEGYNQPQHF	TGTGCCAGCAGCTTAGAAGGGTACAATCAGCCCCAGCATTTT
TRBD1	TRBV24-1	many	TRBJ2-1	CATSDTHRGTFYNEQFF	TGTGCCACCAGTGATACCCACAGGGGTACCTTTTACAATGAGCAGTTCTTC
-	TRBV6-6	few	TRBJ2-7	CASRPGRSYEQYF	TGTGCCAGCAGACCGGGTCGATCCTACGAGCAGTACTTC
TRBD1	TRBV29-1	few	TRBJ2-5	CSVERGQETQYF	TGCAGCGTTGAAAGGGGGCAGGAGACCCAGTACTTC
-	TRBV9	-	TRBJ2-3	CASSVDGADTQYF	TGTGCCAGCAGCGTAGACGGCGCAGATACGCAGTATTTT
-	TRBV7-9	many	TRBJ2-3	CASSLATLNTDTQYF	TGTGCCAGCAGCTTAGCGACGTTAAACACAGATACGCAGTATTTT
TRBD2	TRBV20-1	many	TRBJ2-7	CSARDPSGGQQYF	TGCAGTGCTAGAGACCCCTCGGGGGGTCAGCAGTACTTC
-	TRBV21-1	few	TRBJ2-7	CASSKVGQGYEQYF	TGTGCCAGCAGCAAAGTGGGACAGGGCTACGAGCAGTACTTC
-	TRBV27	medium-sized	TRBJ2-3	CASSLSGPTDTQYF	TGTGCCAGCAGTTTATCCGGCCCGACAGATACGCAGTATTTT
-	TRBV12-3/TRBV12-4	-	TRBJ2-2	CASRGLSTGELFF	TGTGCCAGCAGGGGACTGAGCACCGGGGAGCTGTTTTTT
TRBD1	TRBV5-1	many	TRBJ2-3	CASSLGDRENTDTQYF	TGCGCCAGCAGCTTGGGGGACAGGGAAAACACAGATACGCAGTATTTT
TRBD1	TRBV14	-	TRBJ1-1	CASSWTGDTEAFF	TGTGCCAGCAGTTGGACAGGGGACACTGAAGCTTTCTTT
-	TRBV11-3	many	TRBJ2-1	CASSLDRFGEQFF	TGTGCCAGCAGCTTAGACAGGTTCGGTGAGCAGTTCTTC
-	TRBV28	many	TRBJ2-2	CASSLFSGPNSGELFF	TGTGCCAGCAGTTTATTTTCAGGGCCGAATTCCGGGGAGCTGTTTTTT
TRBD1	TRBV20-1	-	TRBJ2-6	CSARADRGTGANVLTF	TGCAGTGCTAGGGCGGACAGGGGAACTGGGGCCAACGTCCTGACTTTC
-	TRBV27	many	TRBJ2-3	CASSLRGVTDTQYF	TGTGCCAGCAGTTTGAGGGGCGTAACAGATACGCAGTATTTT
-	TRBV28	many	TRBJ2-5	CATNRVGETQYF	TGTGCCACAAACAGGGTGGGGGAGACCCAGTACTTC
TRBD1	TRBV25-1	few	TRBJ1-4	CASSDRTGPEKLFF	TGTGCCAGCAGTGATCGGACAGGGCCGGAAAAACTGTTTTTT
TRBD1	TRBV25-1	many	TRBJ2-5	CASSDGTDFFETQYF	TGTGCCAGCAGTGACGGGACAGACTTTTTCGAGACCCAGTACTTC
TRBD1	TRBV11-2	many	TRBJ1-2	CASRPAGGSTYGYTF	TGTGCCAGCAGACCCGCAGGGGGCTCTACCTATGGCTACACCTTC
-	TRBV11-2	many	TRBJ2-3	CASSLSHLTDTQYF	TGTGCCAGCAGCTTAAGCCATCTCACAGATACGCAGTATTTT
-	TRBV3-1	many	TRBJ2-4	CASSQEALGKNIQYF	TGTGCCAGCAGCCAAGAGGCCTTGGGCAAAAACATTCAGTACTTC
-	TRBV3-1	-	TRBJ2-7	CASSPGGDWLREQYF	TGTGCCAGCAGCCCTGGCGGGGACTGGCTACGGGAGCAGTACTTC
-	TRBV5-1	many	TRBJ1-1	CASSLEAGANTEAFF	TGCGCCAGCAGCTTGGAGGCAGGGGCGAACACTGAAGCTTTCTTT
TRBD2	TRBV12-3/TRBV12-4	many	TRBJ2-3	CASSLRTSAGRDTQYF	TGTGCCAGCAGTTTACGGACTAGCGCGGGCCGGGATACGCAGTATTTT
TRBD1	TRBV28	many	TRBJ2-7	CASIPGQGTYEQYF	TGTGCCAGCATCCCCGGACAGGGGACCTACGAGCAGTACTTC
-	TRBV12-3/TRBV12-4	many	TRBJ1-1	CASMSQTNTEAFF	TGTGCCAGCATGTCACAGACGAACACTGAAGCTTTCTTT
TRBD1	TRBV19	few	TRBJ1-1	CASGTGTGYTEAFF	TGTGCCAGCGGTACCGGGACAGGCTACACTGAAGCTTTCTTT
-	TRBV7-9	few	TRBJ2-3	CASSSTPTFTDTQYF	TGTGCCAGCAGCTCGACTCCTACCTTCACAGATACGCAGTATTTT
-	TRBV6-5	-	TRBJ2-4	CASSYGHIQYF	TGTGCCAGCAGTTACGGTCACATTCAGTACTTC
-	TRBV7-9	few	TRBJ2-7	CASSLVTQGEQYF	TGTGCCAGCAGCTTAGTCACACAGGGCGAGCAGTACTTC
-	TRBV5-1	many	TRBJ2-7	CASSGWDIGNYEQYF	TGCGCCAGCAGCGGATGGGACATTGGTAACTACGAGCAGTACTTC
-	TRBV6-1	many	TRBJ1-1	CASKTGRNTEAFF	TGTGCCAGCAAAACAGGGCGGAACACTGAAGCTTTCTTT
TRBD1	TRBV5-6	few	TRBJ1-2	CASSNYQDRSSYGYTF	TGTGCCAGCAGCAATTACCAGGACAGGAGTTCGTATGGCTACACCTTC
TRBD2	TRBV28	-	TRBJ2-7	CASTLAGGPSYEQYF	TGTGCCAGCACCTTAGCGGGGGGGCCATCCTACGAGCAGTACTTC
TRBD1	TRBV30	-	TRBJ2-7	CAWSIGTGSYEQYF	TGTGCCTGGAGTATCGGGACAGGGTCCTACGAGCAGTACTTC
-	TRBV5-4	many	TRBJ2-4	CASSVDGSTKNIQYF	TGTGCCAGCAGCGTTGACGGGTCGACCAAAAACATTCAGTACTTC
TRBD2	TRBV4-3	few	TRBJ2-1	CASSQYSGTSVFNEQFF	TGCGCCAGCAGCCAGTATTCCGGGACTAGCGTCTTCAATGAGCAGTTCTTC
-	TRBV5-5	many	TRBJ1-5	CASSSFGQSNQPQHF	TGTGCCAGCAGCTCCTTCGGTCAGAGCAATCAGCCCCAGCATTTT
-	TRBV11-2	-	TRBJ2-1	CASSLDSGGRSYNEQFF	TGTGCCAGCAGCTTAGATTCCGGGGGGCGTTCCTACAATGAGCAGTTCTTC
-	TRBV27	few	TRBJ2-1	CASSPDRQAVVYNEQFF	TGTGCCAGCAGTCCGGACCGACAGGCTGTAGTTTACAATGAGCAGTTCTTC
-	TRBV4-1	few	TRBJ1-2	CASSQAEAVPYGYTF	TGCGCCAGCAGCCAAGCAGAGGCAGTTCCATATGGCTACACCTTC